This T cell receptor beta chain comes out of a study of blood T cell repertoires in COVID-19. The overall study: The United States, Italy and Spain were the sources of the acute and convalescent COVID-19 samples. Sources were T cells, B-cell-depleted T cells, or PBMCs; the material itself was cDNA or gDNA.

In the authors' methods: By means of reference gene primer amplification, nucleated cell counts were estimated. TCRdb's copy holds only in-frame clones and misses some; the assay was immunoSEQ multiplex PCR. V and J calls and clone size are those listed in that table; D and trimming were worked out from the DNA. The table has over 250,000 clones, approximately 85% seen once. The CDR3 length is 14 residues. CDR1 is SGHNT and CDR2 is YYREEE in the germline V gene (reference sequence). Unmatched junction bases numbered 6, after V lost 7 bases and J lost 4 bases. V gene TRBV5-4 combines with J gene TRBJ2-1, with TRBD1 matching over 9 bases. This TCR came from a woman aged 65 to 85 with acute or convalescent COVID-19. Sequencing was performed on peripheral blood. CDR3 bases: TGTGCCAGCGCCACAGGGGGCGATTACAATGAGCAGTTCTTC. It specifies CASATGGDYNEQFF. Complete variable domain (other parts from reference TRBV5-4 and TRBJ2-1): ETGVTQSPTHLIKTRGQQVTLRCSSQSGHNTVSWYQQALGQGPQFIFQYYREEENGRGNFPPRFSGLQFPNYSSELNVNALELDDSALYLCASATGGDYNEQFFGPGTRLTVL.